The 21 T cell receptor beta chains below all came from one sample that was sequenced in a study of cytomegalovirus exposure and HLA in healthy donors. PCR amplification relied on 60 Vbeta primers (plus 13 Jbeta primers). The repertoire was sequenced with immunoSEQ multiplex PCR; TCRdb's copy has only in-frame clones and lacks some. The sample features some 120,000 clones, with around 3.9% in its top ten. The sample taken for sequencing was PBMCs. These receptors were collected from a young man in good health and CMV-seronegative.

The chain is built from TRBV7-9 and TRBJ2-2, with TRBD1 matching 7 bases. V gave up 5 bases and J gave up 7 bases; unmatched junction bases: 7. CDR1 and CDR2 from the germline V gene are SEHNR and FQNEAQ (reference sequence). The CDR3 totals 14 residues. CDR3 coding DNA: TGTGCCAGCAGCCTGGGACAGTATCACGGGGAGCTGTTTTTT. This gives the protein CASSLGQYHGELFF.

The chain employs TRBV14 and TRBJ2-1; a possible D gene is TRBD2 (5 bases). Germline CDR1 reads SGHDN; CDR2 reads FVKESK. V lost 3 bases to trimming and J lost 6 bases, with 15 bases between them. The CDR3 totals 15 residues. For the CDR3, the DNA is TGTGCCAGCAGCCACCGACCCCCAGGAGGCAATGAGCAGTTCTTC. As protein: CASSHRPPGGNEQFF.

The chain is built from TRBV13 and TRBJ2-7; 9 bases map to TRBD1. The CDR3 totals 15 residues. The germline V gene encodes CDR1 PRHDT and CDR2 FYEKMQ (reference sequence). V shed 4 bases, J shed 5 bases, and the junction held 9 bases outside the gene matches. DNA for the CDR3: TGTGCCAGCAGCTACAGACAGGGGGGATTCCACGAGCAGTACTTC. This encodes CASSYRQGGFHEQYF.

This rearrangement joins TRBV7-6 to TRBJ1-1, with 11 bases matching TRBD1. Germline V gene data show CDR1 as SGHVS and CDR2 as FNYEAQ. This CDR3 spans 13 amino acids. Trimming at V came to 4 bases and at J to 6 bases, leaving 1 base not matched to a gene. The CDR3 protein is CASSSDRGPEAFF. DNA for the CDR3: TGTGCCAGCAGCTCGGACAGGGGGCCTGAAGCTTTCTTT. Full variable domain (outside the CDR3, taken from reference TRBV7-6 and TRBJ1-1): GAGVSQSPRYKVTKRGQDVALRCDPISGHVSLYWYRQALGQGPEFLTYFNYEAQQDKSGLPNDRFSAERPEGSISTLTIQRTEQRDSAMYRCASSSDRGPEAFFGQGTRLTVV.

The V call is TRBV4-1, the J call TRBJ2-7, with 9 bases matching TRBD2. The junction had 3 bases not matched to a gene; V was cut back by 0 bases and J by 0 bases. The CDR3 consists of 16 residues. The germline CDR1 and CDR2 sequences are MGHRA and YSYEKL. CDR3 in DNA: TGCGCCAGCAGCCAAGATGCTAGCGGGGTCTCCTACGAGCAGTACTTC. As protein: CASSQDASGVSYEQYF.

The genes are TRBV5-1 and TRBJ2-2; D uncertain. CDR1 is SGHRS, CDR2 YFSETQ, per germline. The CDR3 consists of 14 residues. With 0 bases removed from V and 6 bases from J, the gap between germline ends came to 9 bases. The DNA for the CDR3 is TGCGCCAGCAGCTTGGGACCCCAGGCCGGGGAGCTGTTTTTT. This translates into CASSLGPQAGELFF.

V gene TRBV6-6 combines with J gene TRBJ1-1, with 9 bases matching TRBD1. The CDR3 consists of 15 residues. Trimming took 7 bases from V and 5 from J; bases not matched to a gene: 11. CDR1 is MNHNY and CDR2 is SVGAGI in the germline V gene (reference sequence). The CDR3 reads CASIYLQGAGTEAFF. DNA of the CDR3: TGTGCCAGCATTTATTTACAGGGGGCCGGGACTGAAGCTTTCTTT.

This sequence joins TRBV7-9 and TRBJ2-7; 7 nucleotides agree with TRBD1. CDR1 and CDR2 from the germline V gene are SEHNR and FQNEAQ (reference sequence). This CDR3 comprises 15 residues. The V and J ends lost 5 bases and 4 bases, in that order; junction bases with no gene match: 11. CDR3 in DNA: TGTGCCAGCAGCCTCATCCGGGACAGCTTATACGAGCAGTACTTC. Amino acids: CASSLIRDSLYEQYF.

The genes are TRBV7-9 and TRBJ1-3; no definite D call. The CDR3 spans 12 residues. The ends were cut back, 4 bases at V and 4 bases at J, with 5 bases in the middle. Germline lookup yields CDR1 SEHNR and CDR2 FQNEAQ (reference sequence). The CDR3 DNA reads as TGTGCCAGCAGCTCAGTAGGAAACACCATATATTTT. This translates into CASSSVGNTIYF.

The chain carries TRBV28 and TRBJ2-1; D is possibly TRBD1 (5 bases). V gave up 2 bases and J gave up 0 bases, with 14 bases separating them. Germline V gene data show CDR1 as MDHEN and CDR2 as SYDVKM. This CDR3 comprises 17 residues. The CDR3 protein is CASSLPPTGYSYNEQFF. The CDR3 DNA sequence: TGTGCCAGCAGTTTACCCCCCACAGGCTACTCCTACAATGAGCAGTTCTTC.

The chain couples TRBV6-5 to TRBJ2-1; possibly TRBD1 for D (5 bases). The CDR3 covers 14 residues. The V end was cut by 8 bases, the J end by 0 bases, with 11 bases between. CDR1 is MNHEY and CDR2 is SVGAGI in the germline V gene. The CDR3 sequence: CASGRQFSYNEQFF. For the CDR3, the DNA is TGTGCCAGCGGCCGACAGTTCTCCTACAATGAGCAGTTCTTC.

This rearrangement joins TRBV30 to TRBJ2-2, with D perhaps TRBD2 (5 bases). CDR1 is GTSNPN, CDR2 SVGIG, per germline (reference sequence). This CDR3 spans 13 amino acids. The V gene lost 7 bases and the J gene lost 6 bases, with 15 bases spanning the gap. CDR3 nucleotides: TGTGCCTCCACCCAGCGGCGGGCCGGGGAGCTGTTTTTT. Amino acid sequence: CASTQRRAGELFF.

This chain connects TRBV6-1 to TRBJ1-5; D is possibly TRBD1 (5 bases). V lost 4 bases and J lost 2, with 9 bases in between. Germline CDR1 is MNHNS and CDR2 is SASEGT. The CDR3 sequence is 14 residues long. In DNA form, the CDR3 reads TGTGCCAGCAGTGCGACAGAACGCAATCAGCCCCAGCATTTT. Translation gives CASSATERNQPQHF.

The CDR3 nucleotides are TGCGCCAGCAGCTTGACTCCGGGAGCCGCTAGCACAGATACGCAGTATTTT. Its protein product is CASSLTPGAASTDTQYF. The chain employs TRBV5-1 and TRBJ2-3, with D possibly being TRBD2 (6 bases). CDR3 size: 17 residues. The V end lost 1 base, the J end lost 0 bases, and 15 bases lay between the germline ends. Germline V lookup: CDR1 SGHRS, CDR2 YFSETQ. Complete variable domain (other parts from reference TRBV5-1 and TRBJ2-3): KAGVTQTPRYLIKTRGQQVTLSCSPISGHRSVSWYQQTPGQGLQFLFEYFSETQRNKGNFPGRFSGRQFSNSRSEMNVSTLELGDSALYLCASSLTPGAASTDTQYFGPGTRLTVL.

The DNA of the CDR3 is TGTGCCAGCAGCTCCGGGACTAGCGGACTCAATGAGCAGTTCTTC. It is translated as CASSSGTSGLNEQFF. V usage is TRBV13 and J usage is TRBJ2-1; TRBD2 matches at 11 bases. This CDR3 region has 15 residues. V gave up 4 bases and J gave up 6 bases; unmatched junction bases: 5. CDR1 and CDR2 (germline): PRHDT, FYEKMQ (reference sequence).

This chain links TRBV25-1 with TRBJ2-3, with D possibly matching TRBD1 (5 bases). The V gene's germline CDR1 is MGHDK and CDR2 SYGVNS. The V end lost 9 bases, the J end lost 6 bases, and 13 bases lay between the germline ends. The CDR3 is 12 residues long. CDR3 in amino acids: CASKAGPDTQYF. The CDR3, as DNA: TGTGCCAGTAAAGCAGGGCCCGATACGCAGTATTTT. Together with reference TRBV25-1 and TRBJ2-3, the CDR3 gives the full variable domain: EADIYQTPRYLVIGTGKKITLECSQTMGHDKMYWYQQDPGMELHLIHYSYGVNSTEKGDLSSESTVSRIRTEHFPLTLESARPSHTSQYLCASKAGPDTQYFGPGTRLTVL.

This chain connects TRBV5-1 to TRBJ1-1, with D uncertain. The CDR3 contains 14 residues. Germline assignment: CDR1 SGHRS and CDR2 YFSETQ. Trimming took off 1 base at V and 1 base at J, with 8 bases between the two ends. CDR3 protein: CASSLRGPNTEAFF. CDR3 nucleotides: TGCGCCAGCAGCTTGAGAGGGCCGAACACTGAAGCTTTCTTT.

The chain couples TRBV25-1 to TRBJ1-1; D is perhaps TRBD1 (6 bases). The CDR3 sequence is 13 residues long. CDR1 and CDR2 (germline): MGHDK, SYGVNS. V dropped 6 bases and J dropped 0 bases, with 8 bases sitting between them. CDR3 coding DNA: TGTGCCAGCAGGACAGGTATGAACACTGAAGCTTTCTTT. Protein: CASRTGMNTEAFF.

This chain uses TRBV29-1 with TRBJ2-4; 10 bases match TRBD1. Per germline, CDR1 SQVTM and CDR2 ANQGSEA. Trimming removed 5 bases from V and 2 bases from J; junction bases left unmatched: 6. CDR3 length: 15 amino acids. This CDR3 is CSVLTGGKSKNIQYF. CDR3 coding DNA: TGCAGCGTTTTGACAGGGGGCAAGTCCAAAAACATTCAGTACTTC. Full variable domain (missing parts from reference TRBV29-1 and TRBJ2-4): SAVISQKPSRDICQRGTSLTIQCQVDSQVTMMFWYRQQPGQSLTLIATANQGSEATYESGFVIDKFPISRPNLTFSTLTVSNMSPEDSSIYLCSVLTGGKSKNIQYFGAGTRLSVL.

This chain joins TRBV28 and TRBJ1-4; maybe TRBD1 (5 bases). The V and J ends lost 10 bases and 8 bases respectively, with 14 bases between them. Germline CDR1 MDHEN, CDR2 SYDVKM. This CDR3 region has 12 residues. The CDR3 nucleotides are TGTGCCACCCGGGAGGGGAGGGAAAAACTGTTTTTT. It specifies CATREGREKLFF.

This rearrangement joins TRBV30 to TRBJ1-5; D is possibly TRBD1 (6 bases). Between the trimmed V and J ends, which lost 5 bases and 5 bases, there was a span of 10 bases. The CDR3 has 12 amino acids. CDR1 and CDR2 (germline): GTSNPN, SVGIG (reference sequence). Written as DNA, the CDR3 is TGTGCCTGGGGACAGCAATATCAGCCCCAGCATTTT. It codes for CAWGQQYQPQHF.